This T cell receptor (beta chain) was recovered during a study of T cells in Graves' hyperthyroidism and ophthalmopathy. The sample holds many counts of this clonotype. As yet, its antigen is unknown. Ophthalmopathy in the patients scored at least 3 on Clinical Activity Score and at least 4 on NOSPECS grade, lasting under 3 months. It was 8.5 to 10 ml of fresh peripheral blood that supplied the PBMCs. Overall study findings and caveats: A model built on 13 V-J features separated ophthalmopathy from stable hyperthyroidism. Appearing also in blood were most of the thyroid clonotypes expanded above 0.001.

RNA transcripts yielded amplified TCR beta CDR3 regions. In the first-round RT-PCR of the TCR CDR3, the HTBI primer set was used. TCRdb used MiXCR to reprocess the multiplex PCR reads, holding one entry per CDR3 protein. This table has over 350,000 distinct CDR3 sequences, approximately 15% appearing once. Trimming took 0 bases from V and 1 from J; bases not matched to a gene: 4. Looked up from germline, CDR1 is SGHTS and CDR2 is YDEGEE. The CDR3 runs 15 residues. V usage is TRBV5-8 and J usage is TRBJ2-7, with 7 bases that match TRBD2. The receptor comes from a man younger than 35 with Graves' ophthalmopathy. Sequenced input: blood. In DNA form, the CDR3 reads TGTGCCAGCAGCTTGGGAGCGGGATATTCCTACGAGCAGTACTTC. Translation: CASSLGAGYSYEQYF.